The rows below give T cell receptor beta chains drawn from one sample of a study of control samples from healthy donors and cancer patients. Sequenced by immunoSEQ multiplex PCR; TCRdb stores in-frame clones only, minus some. The sample consists of about 31,000 clones, 94% of them appearing once. The sequenced material came from blood. These receptors were collected from a man aged 60-69 years in good health. The CDR3 runs from the conserved cysteine through the conserved F or W. Each record gives: V gene, J gene, D gene, clone size, CDR3 DNA, CDR3 protein. D genes are given only for firm matches. A clone size is listed for some rows: how often the clone was seen (once, few, many), or a class if it is expanded.

V gene: TRBV10-2; J gene: TRBJ1-2; D gene: TRBD1; clone size: NA; CDR3 DNA: TGCGCCAGCAGTGAGTCCCTTTCCTTACGACAGGGAGGAGAGGGCTACACCTTC; CDR3 protein: CASSESLSLRQGGEGYTF
V gene: TRBV6-5; J gene: TRBJ1-5; D gene: NA; clone size: NA; CDR3 DNA: TGTGCCAGCAGCTTGGCGGGTAATCAGCCCCAGCATTTT; CDR3 protein: CASSLAGNQPQHF
V gene: TRBV24-1; J gene: TRBJ1-1; D gene: TRBD1; clone size: NA; CDR3 DNA: TGTGCCACCAGTAACACAGGGGAAGGGAGGACTGAAGCTTTCTTT; CDR3 protein: CATSNTGEGRTEAFF
V gene: TRBV7-9; J gene: TRBJ2-3; D gene: NA; clone size: NA; CDR3 DNA: TGTGCCAGCAGCTCCTCTAGCACTAGCACAGATACGCAGTATTTT; CDR3 protein: CASSSSSTSTDTQYF
V gene: TRBV11-2; J gene: TRBJ1-4; D gene: NA; clone size: NA; CDR3 DNA: TGTGCCAGCAGCCTCAACATTGCAACTAATGAAAAACTGTTTTTT; CDR3 protein: CASSLNIATNEKLFF
V gene: TRBV4-3; J gene: TRBJ2-3; D gene: NA; clone size: NA; CDR3 DNA: TGCGCCAGCAGTCAAGGGGCCAGGGGTAGATCAGATACGCAGTATTTT; CDR3 protein: CASSQGARGRSDTQYF
V gene: TRBV6-6; J gene: TRBJ1-2; D gene: TRBD1; clone size: once; CDR3 DNA: TGTGCCACCAACGACAGGGGAGCCCTCTGGGGCTACACCTTC; CDR3 protein: CATNDRGALWGYTF
V gene: TRBV7-8; J gene: TRBJ2-7; D gene: TRBD1; clone size: NA; CDR3 DNA: TGTGCCAGCAGCCCAACAGGGGGCTCCTACGAGCAGTACTTC; CDR3 protein: CASSPTGGSYEQYF
V gene: TRBV6-5; J gene: TRBJ1-2; D gene: TRBD1; clone size: NA; CDR3 DNA: TGTGCCAGCCATACTCGGACAGGGTATGGCTACACCTTC; CDR3 protein: CASHTRTGYGYTF
V gene: TRBV4-3; J gene: TRBJ1-4; D gene: NA; clone size: NA; CDR3 DNA: TGCGCCAGCGGGACCCTTAATGAAAAACTGTTTTTT; CDR3 protein: CASGTLNEKLFF
V gene: TRBV4-2; J gene: TRBJ1-3; D gene: TRBD1; clone size: NA; CDR3 DNA: TGTGCCAGCAGCCCAGGGACAGCTGGAAACACCATATATTTT; CDR3 protein: CASSPGTAGNTIYF
V gene: TRBV7-2; J gene: TRBJ2-5; D gene: NA; clone size: NA; CDR3 DNA: TGTGCCAGCAGCTTTAGTGGGGAAGAGACCCAGTACTTC; CDR3 protein: CASSFSGEETQYF
V gene: TRBV19; J gene: TRBJ2-3; D gene: TRBD1; clone size: NA; CDR3 DNA: TGTGCCAGTACCCCGGACAGGATGAGGGGAGATACGCAGTATTTT; CDR3 protein: CASTPDRMRGDTQYF
V gene: TRBV10-3; J gene: TRBJ1-1; D gene: NA; clone size: once; CDR3 DNA: TGTGCCATCGGGGAGGGGACCTGGACTGAAGCTTTCTTT; CDR3 protein: CAIGEGTWTEAFF
V gene: TRBV12-3/TRBV12-4; J gene: TRBJ2-1; D gene: NA; clone size: NA; CDR3 DNA: TGTGCCAGCAGGCAGGACAGCTACAATGAGCAGTTCTTC; CDR3 protein: CASRQDSYNEQFF
V gene: TRBV7-3; J gene: TRBJ2-3; D gene: TRBD2; clone size: NA; CDR3 DNA: TGTGCCAGCAGCCCCTTGACTAGCGGGGATAGCACAGATACGCAGTATTTT; CDR3 protein: CASSPLTSGDSTDTQYF
V gene: TRBV7-2; J gene: TRBJ2-2; D gene: TRBD2; clone size: NA; CDR3 DNA: TGTGCCAGCAGCTGGGAGGGAAATACGAACACCGGGGAGCTGTTTTTT; CDR3 protein: CASSWEGNTNTGELFF
V gene: TRBV7-3; J gene: TRBJ2-7; D gene: NA; clone size: NA; CDR3 DNA: TGTGCCAGCAGCTTGGGGTCGGGACCCTCTTTGGAGCAGTACTTC; CDR3 protein: CASSLGSGPSLEQYF
V gene: TRBV19; J gene: TRBJ2-3; D gene: TRBD2; clone size: NA; CDR3 DNA: TGTGCCAGTAGTCCTTGGGGGGGATACGCAGATACGCAGTATTTT; CDR3 protein: CASSPWGGYADTQYF
V gene: TRBV29-1; J gene: TRBJ2-1; D gene: NA; clone size: NA; CDR3 DNA: TGCAGCGTTGAGACCCAGAACAGATACAATGAGCAGTTCTTC; CDR3 protein: CSVETQNRYNEQFF
V gene: TRBV11-2; J gene: TRBJ1-2; D gene: NA; clone size: NA; CDR3 DNA: TGTGCCAGCAGCTTGGGCCAGGGTAGTGGCTACACCTTC; CDR3 protein: CASSLGQGSGYTF
V gene: TRBV6-1; J gene: TRBJ2-5; D gene: TRBD1; clone size: NA; CDR3 DNA: TGTGCCAGCAGTGAAGTAAAACAGGGGGAGACCCAGTACTTC; CDR3 protein: CASSEVKQGETQYF
V gene: TRBV3-1/TRBV3-2; J gene: TRBJ2-5; D gene: TRBD2; clone size: once; CDR3 DNA: TGTGCCAGCAGCCAAGGTACAGCGGGGGCAGAGACCCAGTACTTC; CDR3 protein: CASSQGTAGAETQYF
V gene: TRBV19; J gene: TRBJ2-6; D gene: NA; clone size: NA; CDR3 DNA: TGTGCCAGTAGTCCGACGGACAGCTCTGGGGCCAACGTCCTGACTTTC; CDR3 protein: CASSPTDSSGANVLTF
V gene: TRBV5-1; J gene: TRBJ2-7; D gene: TRBD1; clone size: once; CDR3 DNA: TGCGCCAGCAGCTTAAGACAGGGGGGTAGGAACGAGCAGTACTTC; CDR3 protein: CASSLRQGGRNEQYF
V gene: TRBV7-3; J gene: TRBJ2-7; D gene: NA; clone size: NA; CDR3 DNA: TGTGCCAGCAGCTTCGAGGGGACCTCCTACGAGCAGTACTTC; CDR3 protein: CASSFEGTSYEQYF
V gene: TRBV6-1; J gene: TRBJ2-4; D gene: NA; clone size: NA; CDR3 DNA: TGTGCCAGCAGTGAACGGGTTGGTTGGGGGCTACCAGCCAAAAACATTCAGTACTTC; CDR3 protein: CASSERVGWGLPAKNIQYF
V gene: TRBV21-1; J gene: TRBJ2-7; D gene: NA; clone size: once; CDR3 DNA: TGTGCCAGCAGCAAACGAGGGACAGGCTCCTACGAGCAGTACTTC; CDR3 protein: CASSKRGTGSYEQYF
V gene: TRBV7-2; J gene: TRBJ2-1; D gene: NA; clone size: once; CDR3 DNA: TGTGCCAGCAACCATCTAGCGTATGAGCAGTTCTTC; CDR3 protein: CASNHLAYEQFF
V gene: TRBV3-1/TRBV3-2; J gene: TRBJ1-5; D gene: NA; clone size: NA; CDR3 DNA: TGTGCCAGCAGCCTCGGACAGTCCAATCAGCCCCAGCATTTT; CDR3 protein: CASSLGQSNQPQHF
V gene: TRBV25-1; J gene: TRBJ1-3; D gene: NA; clone size: NA; CDR3 DNA: TGTGCCAGCAGTGATCCGGGGCACTCTGGAAACACCATATATTTT; CDR3 protein: CASSDPGHSGNTIYF
V gene: TRBV15; J gene: TRBJ2-3; D gene: NA; clone size: NA; CDR3 DNA: TGTGCCACCAGCAGAGCTGAGGGGAGGGGGACAGATACGCAGTATTTT; CDR3 protein: CATSRAEGRGTDTQYF
V gene: TRBV5-5; J gene: TRBJ2-5; D gene: NA; clone size: NA; CDR3 DNA: TGTGCCAGCAGCATCCTATATGGAGCAGAGACCCAGTACTTC; CDR3 protein: CASSILYGAETQYF
V gene: TRBV24-1; J gene: TRBJ1-1; D gene: NA; clone size: NA; CDR3 DNA: TGTGCCACCAGTGGGGGGAACACTGAAGCTTTCTTT; CDR3 protein: CATSGGNTEAFF
V gene: TRBV19; J gene: TRBJ2-7; D gene: NA; clone size: NA; CDR3 DNA: TGTGCCAGTAGTACGCAGGGGTCCGAGCAGTACTTC; CDR3 protein: CASSTQGSEQYF
V gene: TRBV19; J gene: TRBJ1-5; D gene: NA; clone size: NA; CDR3 DNA: TGTGCCAGTAGTGAATCCTCCCTAGGGTCAGATCAGCCCCAGCATTTT; CDR3 protein: CASSESSLGSDQPQHF
V gene: TRBV3-1/TRBV3-2; J gene: TRBJ1-2; D gene: NA; clone size: few; CDR3 DNA: TGTGCCAGCAGCCCGGGGGTGGGAAATGGCTACACCTTC; CDR3 protein: CASSPGVGNGYTF
V gene: TRBV3-1/TRBV3-2; J gene: TRBJ2-3; D gene: TRBD2; clone size: NA; CDR3 DNA: TGTGCCAGCAGCGAAACTAGCGGGGAGACAGATACGCAGTATTTT; CDR3 protein: CASSETSGETDTQYF
V gene: TRBV6-5; J gene: TRBJ2-1; D gene: NA; clone size: NA; CDR3 DNA: TGTGCCACCCTGGATAGCGGTATGCTCTATGAGCAGTTCTTC; CDR3 protein: CATLDSGMLYEQFF
V gene: TRBV2; J gene: TRBJ1-5; D gene: NA; clone size: NA; CDR3 DNA: TGTGCCAGCAGCCTCGGACGCCTCAATCAGCCCCAGCATTTT; CDR3 protein: CASSLGRLNQPQHF
V gene: TRBV2; J gene: TRBJ1-1; D gene: TRBD1; clone size: NA; CDR3 DNA: TGTGCCAGCAGTTCAACTGCACAGGGGGCAGCCACTGAAGCTTTCTTT; CDR3 protein: CASSSTAQGAATEAFF
V gene: TRBV3-1/TRBV3-2; J gene: TRBJ2-3; D gene: NA; clone size: NA; CDR3 DNA: TGTGCCAGCAGCCAAGGAACTCCCCCCCCCGGGACCCCCCTTTTTATAGATACGCAGTATTTT; CDR3 protein: CASSQGTPPPGTPLFIDTQYF
V gene: TRBV7-9; J gene: TRBJ1-3; D gene: NA; clone size: NA; CDR3 DNA: TGTGCCAGCAGCTTGTGGGACACGGGAAACACCATATATTTT; CDR3 protein: CASSLWDTGNTIYF
V gene: TRBV7-9; J gene: TRBJ2-3; D gene: NA; clone size: NA; CDR3 DNA: TGTGCCAGCAGCTTAATGGGAAGCGGAGATACGCAGTATTTT; CDR3 protein: CASSLMGSGDTQYF
V gene: TRBV18; J gene: TRBJ2-3; D gene: NA; clone size: NA; CDR3 DNA: TGTGCCAGCCTGGGGGGGGCAGAAACCACAGATACGCAGTATTTT; CDR3 protein: CASLGGAETTDTQYF
V gene: TRBV28; J gene: TRBJ1-1; D gene: NA; clone size: NA; CDR3 DNA: TGTGCCAGCAGTGCCCACGACAGGAACACTGAAGCTTTCTTT; CDR3 protein: CASSAHDRNTEAFF